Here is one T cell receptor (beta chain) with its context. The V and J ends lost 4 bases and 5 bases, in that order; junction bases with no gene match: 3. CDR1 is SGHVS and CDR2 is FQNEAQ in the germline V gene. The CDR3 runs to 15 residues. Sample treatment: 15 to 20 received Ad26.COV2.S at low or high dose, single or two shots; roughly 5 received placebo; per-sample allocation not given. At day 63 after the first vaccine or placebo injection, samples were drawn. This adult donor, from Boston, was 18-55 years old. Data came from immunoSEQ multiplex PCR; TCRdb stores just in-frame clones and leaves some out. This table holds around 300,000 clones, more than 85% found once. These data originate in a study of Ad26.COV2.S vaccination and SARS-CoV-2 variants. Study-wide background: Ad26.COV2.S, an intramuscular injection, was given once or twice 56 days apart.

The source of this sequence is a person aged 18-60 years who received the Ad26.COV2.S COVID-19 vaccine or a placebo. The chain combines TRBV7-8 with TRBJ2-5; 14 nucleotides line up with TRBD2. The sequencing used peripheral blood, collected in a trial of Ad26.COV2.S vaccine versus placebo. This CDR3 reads CASSSRLAGGETQYF. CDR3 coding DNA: TGTGCCAGCAGCTCGAGACTAGCGGGGGGGGAGACCCAGTACTTC.